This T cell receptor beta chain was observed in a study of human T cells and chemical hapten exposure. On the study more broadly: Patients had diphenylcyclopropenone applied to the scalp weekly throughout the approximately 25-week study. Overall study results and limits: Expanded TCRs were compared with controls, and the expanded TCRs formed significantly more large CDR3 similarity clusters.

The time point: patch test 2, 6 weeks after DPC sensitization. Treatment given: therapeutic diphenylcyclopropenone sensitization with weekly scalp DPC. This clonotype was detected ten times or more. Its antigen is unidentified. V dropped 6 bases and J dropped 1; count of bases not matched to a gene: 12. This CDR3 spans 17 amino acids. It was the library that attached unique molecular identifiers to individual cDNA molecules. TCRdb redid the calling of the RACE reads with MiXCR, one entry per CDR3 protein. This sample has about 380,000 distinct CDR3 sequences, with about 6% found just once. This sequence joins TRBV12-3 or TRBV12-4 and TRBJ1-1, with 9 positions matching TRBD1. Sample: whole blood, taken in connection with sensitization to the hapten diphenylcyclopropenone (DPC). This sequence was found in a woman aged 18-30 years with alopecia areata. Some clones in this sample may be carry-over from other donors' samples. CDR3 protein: CASSPQGAGYRNTEAFF. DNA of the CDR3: TGTGCCAGCAGCCCACAGGGGGCAGGGTACCGGAACACTGAAGCTTTCTTT.